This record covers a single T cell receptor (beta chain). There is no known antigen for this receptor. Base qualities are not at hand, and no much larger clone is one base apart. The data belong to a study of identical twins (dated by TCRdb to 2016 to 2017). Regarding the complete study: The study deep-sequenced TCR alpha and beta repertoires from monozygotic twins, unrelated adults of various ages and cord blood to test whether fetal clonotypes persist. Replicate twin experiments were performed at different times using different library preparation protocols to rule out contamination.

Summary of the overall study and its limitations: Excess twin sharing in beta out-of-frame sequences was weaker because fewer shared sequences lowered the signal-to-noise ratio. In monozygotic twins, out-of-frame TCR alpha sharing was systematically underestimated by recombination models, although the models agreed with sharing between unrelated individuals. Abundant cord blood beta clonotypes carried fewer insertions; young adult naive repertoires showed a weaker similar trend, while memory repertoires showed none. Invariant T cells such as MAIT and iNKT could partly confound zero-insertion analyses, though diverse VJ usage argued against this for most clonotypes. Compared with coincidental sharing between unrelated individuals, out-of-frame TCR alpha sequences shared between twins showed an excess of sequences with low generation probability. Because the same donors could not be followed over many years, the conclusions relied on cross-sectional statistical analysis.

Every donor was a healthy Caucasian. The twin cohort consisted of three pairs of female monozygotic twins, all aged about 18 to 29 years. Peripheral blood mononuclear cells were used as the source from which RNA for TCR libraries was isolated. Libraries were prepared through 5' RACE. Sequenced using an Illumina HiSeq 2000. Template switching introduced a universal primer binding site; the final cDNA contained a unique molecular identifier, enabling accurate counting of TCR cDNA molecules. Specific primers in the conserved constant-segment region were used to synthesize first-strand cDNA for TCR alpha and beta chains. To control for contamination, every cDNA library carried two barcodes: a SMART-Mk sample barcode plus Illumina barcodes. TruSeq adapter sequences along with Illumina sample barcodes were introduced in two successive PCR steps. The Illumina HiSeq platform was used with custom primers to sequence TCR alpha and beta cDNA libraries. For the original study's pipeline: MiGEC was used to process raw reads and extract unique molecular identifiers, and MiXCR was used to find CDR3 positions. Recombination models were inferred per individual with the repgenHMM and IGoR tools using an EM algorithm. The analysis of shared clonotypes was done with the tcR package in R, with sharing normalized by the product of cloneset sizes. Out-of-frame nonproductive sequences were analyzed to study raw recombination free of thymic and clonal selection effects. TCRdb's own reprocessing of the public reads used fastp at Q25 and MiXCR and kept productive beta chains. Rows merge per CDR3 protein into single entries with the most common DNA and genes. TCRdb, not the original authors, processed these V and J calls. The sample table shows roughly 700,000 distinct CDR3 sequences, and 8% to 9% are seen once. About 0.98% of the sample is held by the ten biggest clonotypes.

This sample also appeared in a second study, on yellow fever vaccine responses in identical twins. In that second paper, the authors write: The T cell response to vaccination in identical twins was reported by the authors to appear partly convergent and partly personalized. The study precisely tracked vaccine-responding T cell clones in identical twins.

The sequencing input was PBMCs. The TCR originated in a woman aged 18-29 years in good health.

The DNA is as follows: TGCGCCAGCAGTGAGTTTTCGGGGGGTCGGACTGAAGCTTTCTTT. It is translated as CASSEFSGGRTEAFF. This receptor chain uses TRBV10-1 and TRBJ1-1, with TRBD1 tentatively as D gene (5 bases match). At the junction V is shortened by 1 base and J by 5 bases, with 14 bases in between. The germline V gene (reference sequence) specifies WNHNN as CDR1 and SYGVQD as CDR2. The CDR3 starts with the cysteine, ends with the phenylalanine, and has 15 residues. The sequence is cut down to CDR3 DNA, 45 bases in frame from base 1.